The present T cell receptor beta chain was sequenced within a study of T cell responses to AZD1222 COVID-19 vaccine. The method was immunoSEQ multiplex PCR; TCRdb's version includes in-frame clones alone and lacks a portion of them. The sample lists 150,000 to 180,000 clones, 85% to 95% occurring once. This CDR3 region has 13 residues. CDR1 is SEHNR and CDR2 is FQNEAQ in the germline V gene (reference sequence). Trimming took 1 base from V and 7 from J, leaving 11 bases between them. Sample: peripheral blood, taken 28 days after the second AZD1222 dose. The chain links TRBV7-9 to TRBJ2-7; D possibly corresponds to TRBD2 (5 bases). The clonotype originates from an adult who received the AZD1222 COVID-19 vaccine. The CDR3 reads CASSLGGPGEQYF. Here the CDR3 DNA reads TGTGCCAGCAGCTTAGGAGGGCCCGGGGAGCAGTACTTC.